Each of the 2 T cell receptor beta chains below was sequenced from the same sample in a study of blood T cell repertoires in COVID-19. Generated by immunoSEQ multiplex PCR, the TCRdb table keeps only in-frame clones and is missing some. This table holds about 54,000 clones, approximately 90% found once. Source material: peripheral blood. The receptors originated from a woman aged 55-75 years with active or convalescent COVID-19.

This clone appeared once. CDR3 nucleotides: TGTGCCAGCAGGGGACTCAGCACAGATACGCAGTATTTT. Translating gives CASRGLSTDTQYF. V usage is TRBV27 and J usage is TRBJ2-3, with a possible D match to TRBD2 (6 bases). The ends were cut back, 6 bases at V and 0 bases at J, with 7 bases in the middle. Germline CDR1 is MNHEY and CDR2 is SMNVEV (reference sequence). This CDR3 has 13 residues.

The V and J genes are TRBV19 and TRBJ1-1, with a tentative D call TRBD1 (5 bases). The V gene's germline CDR1 is LNHDA and CDR2 SQIVND (reference sequence). This CDR3 has 13 amino acids. The V end was cut by 8 bases, the J end by 4 bases, with 14 bases between. CDR3 sequence (DNA): TGTGCCAGTTCGGGGGTCTCGGGCACTGAAGCTTTCTTT. It yields the protein CASSGVSGTEAFF.